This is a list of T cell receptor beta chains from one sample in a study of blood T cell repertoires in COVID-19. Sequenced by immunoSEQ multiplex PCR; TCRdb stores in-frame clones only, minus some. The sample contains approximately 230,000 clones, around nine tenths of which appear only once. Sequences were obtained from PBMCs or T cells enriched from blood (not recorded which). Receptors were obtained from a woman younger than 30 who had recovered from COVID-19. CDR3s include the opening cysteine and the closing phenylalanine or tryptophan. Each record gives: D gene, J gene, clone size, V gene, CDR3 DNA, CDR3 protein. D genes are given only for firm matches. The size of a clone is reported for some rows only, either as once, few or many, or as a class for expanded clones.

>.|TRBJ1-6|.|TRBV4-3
TGCGCCAGCAGCAACCACAGGGATTTAGATTCACCCCTCCACTTT
CASSNHRDLDSPLHF
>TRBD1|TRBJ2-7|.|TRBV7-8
TGTGCCAGCACCCCAACGGGACAGACCTACGAGCAGTACTTC
CASTPTGQTYEQYF
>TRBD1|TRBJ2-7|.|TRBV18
TGTGCCAGCTCACCCCGGGACAGAACCTACGAGCAGTACTTC
CASSPRDRTYEQYF
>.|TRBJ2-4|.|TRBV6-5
TGTGCCAGCAGTTACTGGCAGGGATTCAAAAACATTCAGTACTTC
CASSYWQGFKNIQYF
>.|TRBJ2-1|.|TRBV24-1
TGTGCCACCAGTGATTTGAGGGGGAACTCCTACAATGAGCAGTTCTTC
CATSDLRGNSYNEQFF
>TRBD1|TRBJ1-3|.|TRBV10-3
TGTGCCATCAGGAGGACCGGGACAGTGGCGGACACCATATATTTT
CAIRRTGTVADTIYF
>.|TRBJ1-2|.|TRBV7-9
TGTGCCAGCAGCGCGACAGGACCGGATGGCTACACCTTC
CASSATGPDGYTF
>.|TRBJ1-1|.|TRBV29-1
TGCAGCGTTGATATGAGGGTGGGAGCTTTCTTT
CSVDMRVGAFF
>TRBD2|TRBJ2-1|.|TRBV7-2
TGTGCCAGCAGCTTAGATAGCGGGGGAGAGCAGTTCTTC
CASSLDSGGEQFF
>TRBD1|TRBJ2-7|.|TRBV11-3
TGTGCCAGCAGCTCGGACAGGGGGCCTACCTACGAGCAGTACTTC
CASSSDRGPTYEQYF
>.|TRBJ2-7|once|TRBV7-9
TGTGCCAGCAGCTTAGCCATGGAGTGGGAGTCAGCCTACGAGCAGTACTTC
CASSLAMEWESAYEQYF
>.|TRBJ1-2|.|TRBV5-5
TGTGCCAGCAGCTTGGAAGGGGCCTCCCGCTATGGCTACACCTTC
CASSLEGASRYGYTF
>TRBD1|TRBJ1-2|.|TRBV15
TGTGCCACCAGCAATGACAGGGGGGGCTATGGCTACACCTTC
CATSNDRGGYGYTF
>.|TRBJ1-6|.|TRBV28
TGTGCCAGCAGACTCGGGATTCATAATTCACCCCTCCACTTT
CASRLGIHNSPLHF
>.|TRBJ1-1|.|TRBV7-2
TGTGCCAGCAGCTTAGTGGCGGGGACTGAAGCTTTCTTT
CASSLVAGTEAFF
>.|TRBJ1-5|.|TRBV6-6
TGTGCCAGCACCTACGGACACCTCAGCAATCAGCCCCAGCATTTT
CASTYGHLSNQPQHF
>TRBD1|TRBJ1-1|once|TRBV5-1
TGCGCCAGCAGCCCCGGACAGGGGTGGAACACTGAAGCTTTCTTT
CASSPGQGWNTEAFF
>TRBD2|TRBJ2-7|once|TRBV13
TGTGCCAGCAGCCAACGGTTAGCGGGAGGGTACGAGCAGTACTTC
CASSQRLAGGYEQYF
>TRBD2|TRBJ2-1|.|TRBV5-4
TGTGCCAGCAGCTTGAGACTAGCGGTCCCTTCGGGGCAGTTCTTC
CASSLRLAVPSGQFF
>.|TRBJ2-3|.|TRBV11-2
TGTGCCAGCAGCTTAGCACAGGGAAGAGATACGCAGTATTTT
CASSLAQGRDTQYF
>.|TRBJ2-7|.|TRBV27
TGTGCCAGCAGAGCCCACCACGAGCAGTACTTC
CASRAHHEQYF
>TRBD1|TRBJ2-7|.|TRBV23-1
TGCGCCAGCATCAATGACAGGGGGCTTGGCGGGGAGAAGTCCTACGAGCAGTACTTC
CASINDRGLGGEKSYEQYF
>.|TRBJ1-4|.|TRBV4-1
TGCGCCAGCAGCCAAGATCACACAGCAACTAATGAAAAACTGTTTTTT
CASSQDHTATNEKLFF
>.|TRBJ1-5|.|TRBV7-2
TGTGCCAGCAGCTTAGAGACGGGAAATCAGCCCCAGCATTTT
CASSLETGNQPQHF
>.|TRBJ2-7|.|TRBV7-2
TGTGCCAGCAGCTTAGTGGGGGGGGCCTCCTACGAGCAGTACTTC
CASSLVGGASYEQYF
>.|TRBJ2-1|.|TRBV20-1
TGCAGTGCTAGTATGCTAGCAAGAGAAACGGACAATGAGCAGTTCTTC
CSASMLARETDNEQFF
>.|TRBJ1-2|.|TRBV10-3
TGTGCCATCAGTGAACAGGATGACTATGGCTACACCTTC
CAISEQDDYGYTF
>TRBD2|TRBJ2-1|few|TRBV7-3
TGTGCCAGCAGTCTCCGAAGCGGGGCTTGGAATGAGCAGTTCTTC
CASSLRSGAWNEQFF
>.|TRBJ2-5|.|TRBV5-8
TGTGCCAGCAGCTTGGGGCAGACCCAGTACTTC
CASSLGQTQYF
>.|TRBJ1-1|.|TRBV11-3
TGTGCCAGCAGCTTAGGGTTTAGCTCTGGCGAAGCTTTCTTT
CASSLGFSSGEAFF
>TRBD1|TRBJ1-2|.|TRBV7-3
TGTGCCAGCAGCGAAGGGACAGGGAACTATGGCTACACCTTC
CASSEGTGNYGYTF
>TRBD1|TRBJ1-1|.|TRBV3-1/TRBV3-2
TGTGCCAGCAGCCAAACAGGGGGCCGAGGTCCTGAAGCTTTCTTT
CASSQTGGRGPEAFF
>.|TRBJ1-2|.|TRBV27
TGTGCCAGCAGTACCAAACAGGGTCTCTCCTTTCATGGCTACACCTTC
CASSTKQGLSFHGYTF
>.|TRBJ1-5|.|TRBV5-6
TGTGCCAGCAGCTTCCCCGGGGGAAATCAGCCCCAGCATTTT
CASSFPGGNQPQHF
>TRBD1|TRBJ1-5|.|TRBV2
TGTGCCAGCGGCCGGGACAGGGGATGGAGTCAGCCCCAGCATTTT
CASGRDRGWSQPQHF
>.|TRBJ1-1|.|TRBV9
TGTGCCAGCAGCGGCCCCCAGGCCCGGGGTACTGAAGCTTTCTTT
CASSGPQARGTEAFF
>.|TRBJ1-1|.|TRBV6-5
TGTGCCAGCCTCTGGGGCAGGGTGGACACTGAAGCTTTCTTT
CASLWGRVDTEAFF
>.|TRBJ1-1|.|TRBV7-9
TGTGCCAGCAGCTTGGACATGAACACTGAAGCTTTCTTT
CASSLDMNTEAFF
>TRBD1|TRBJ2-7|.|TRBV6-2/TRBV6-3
TGTGCCAGCAGTTACGGGTCAGGGGGCGGTAACGAGCAGTACTTC
CASSYGSGGGNEQYF
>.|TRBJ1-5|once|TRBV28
TGTGCCAGCAGTTTTTCGGGTGGTGGGCAGCCCCAGCATTTT
CASSFSGGGQPQHF
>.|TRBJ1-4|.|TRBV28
TGTGCCAGCAGTTTTCAGGGGAGACGTGAAAAACTGTTTTTT
CASSFQGRREKLFF
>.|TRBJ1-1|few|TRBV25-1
TGTGCCAGCAAGGCAGGGTATGAAGCTTTCTTT
CASKAGYEAFF
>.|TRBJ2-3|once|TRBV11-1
TGTGCCAGCAGCTTGGGCAGGGTATTAGGAGATACGCAGTATTTT
CASSLGRVLGDTQYF
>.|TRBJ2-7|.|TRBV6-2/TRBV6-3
TGTGCCAGCAGTTACCCCCAGGGGACGCACTTC
CASSYPQGTHF
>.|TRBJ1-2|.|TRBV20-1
TGCAGTGCTAGTCACGGGAAGGATGGCTACACCTTC
CSASHGKDGYTF
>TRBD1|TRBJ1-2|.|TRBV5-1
TGCGCCAGCAGCTTGGAGGCAGGGGGAAACTATGGCTACACCTTC
CASSLEAGGNYGYTF
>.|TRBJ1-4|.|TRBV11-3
TGTGCCAGCAGCTTATACTCGGGGGAAAAACTGTTTTTT
CASSLYSGEKLFF
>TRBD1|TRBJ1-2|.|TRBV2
TGTGCCAGCAGGTGGGCTCAGGGGGCTAACTATGGCTACACCTTC
CASRWAQGANYGYTF
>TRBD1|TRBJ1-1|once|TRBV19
TGTGCCAGTAGTATACGGGGGACAGGTCGGGGGAACACTGAAGCTTTCTTT
CASSIRGTGRGNTEAFF
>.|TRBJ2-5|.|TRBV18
TGTGCCAGCCTCTCCACCGGGGGTCAAGAGACCCAGTACTTC
CASLSTGGQETQYF